The 20 T cell receptor beta chains below all came from one sample that was sequenced in a study of T-cell reconstitution after alpha-beta-depleted transplantation in children. TCRbeta library preparation incorporated unique molecular identifiers. TCRdb re-called the PCR reads through MiXCR, storing one row per CDR3 protein. This table holds approximately 400,000 distinct CDR3 sequences, about a tenth found once. The sequencing here drew on PBMCs from the stem cell graft donor, taken from the stem cell graft. Source of these receptors: a human donor who donated a stem cell graft to a child with acute myeloid leukemia.

In nucleotides, the CDR3 is TGTGCCAGTATGAGGTTTGGCGGGGCCAACGTCCTGACTTTC. It translates to CASMRFGGANVLTF. The chain is built from TRBV19 and TRBJ2-6; no definite D call. CDR1 is LNHDA and CDR2 is SQIVND in the germline V gene (reference sequence). The V end lost 7 bases, the J end lost 4 bases, and 11 bases lay between the germline ends. The CDR3 is 14 residues long.

There are many counts of this clonotype. V is TRBV6-1 and J is TRBJ2-1, with a tentative D call TRBD1 (5 bases). V was shortened by 4 bases and J by 9 bases, with 22 bases between the two germline ends. Germline values: CDR1 MNHNS, CDR2 SASEGT. The CDR3 has 16 residues. The CDR3 DNA follows: TGTGCCAGCAGTGCCCCCCCAGGGATTAAGCCATTTGAGCAGTTCTTC. It is translated as CASSAPPGIKPFEQFF.

This clonotype was found many times. V gene TRBV25-1 combines with J gene TRBJ2-4; 8 bases match TRBD1. CDR3 size: 16 residues. The ends lost 4 bases at V and 2 bases at J; junction bases unmatched: 7. Germline V gives CDR1 MGHDK, CDR2 SYGVNS. The chain's CDR3 is CASSADRGPTKNIQYF. CDR3 DNA: TGTGCCAGCAGTGCAGACAGGGGTCCAACCAAAAACATTCAGTACTTC. The entire variable domain, with the rest obtained from reference TRBV25-1 and TRBJ2-4, is as follows: EADIYQTPRYLVIGTGKKITLECSQTMGHDKMYWYQQDPGMELHLIHYSYGVNSTEKGDLSSESTVSRIRTEHFPLTLESARPSHTSQYLCASSADRGPTKNIQYFGAGTRLSVL.

The chain employs TRBV7-2 and TRBJ2-1, with 11 bases aligning to TRBD2. The ends lost 5 bases at V and 1 base at J; junction bases unmatched: 4. This CDR3 spans 16 amino acids. Germline V gene lookup returns CDR1 SGHTA and CDR2 FQGNSA. The CDR3 region is CASSATSGGSYNEQFF. In nucleotides, the CDR3 is TGTGCCAGCAGCGCCACTAGCGGGGGTTCCTACAATGAGCAGTTCTTC.

This clonotype has more than one count but fewer than ten. The V call is TRBV20-1, the J call TRBJ1-5; 8 bases map to TRBD1. This CDR3 contains 14 residues. V trimming: 6 bases; J trimming: 2 bases; junction bases outside the gene matches: 6. In germline, CDR1 is DFQATT, CDR2 SNEGSKA (reference sequence). The CDR3 spells CSAAPDRGNQPQHF. The CDR3 DNA sequence: TGCAGTGCCGCGCCGGACAGGGGCAATCAGCCCCAGCATTTT.

This clonotype was picked up many times. V gene TRBV10-2 combines with J gene TRBJ2-3; TRBD2 matches at 7 bases. V trimming: 7 bases; J trimming: 2 bases; junction bases outside the gene matches: 3. Germline loops: CDR1 WSHSY, CDR2 SAAADI. CDR3 size: 13 residues. CDR3 loop: CASTGLLTDTQYF. In nucleotides, the CDR3 is TGCGCCAGCACGGGACTACTCACAGATACGCAGTATTTT.

The genes are TRBV5-1 and TRBJ1-5, with a tentative D call TRBD1 (5 bases). Germline lookup yields CDR1 SGHRS and CDR2 YFSETQ. This CDR3 has 13 amino acids. Trimming took 2 bases from V and 7 from J, leaving 10 bases between them. The CDR3 DNA is TGCGCCAGCAGCTTCGAGGGGAACCAGCCCCAGCATTTT. It specifies CASSFEGNQPQHF.

This clonotype was found many times. The V call is TRBV29-1, the J call TRBJ2-7, with D perhaps TRBD1 (6 bases). The CDR3 is 15 amino acids. V gave up 7 bases and J gave up 2 bases, with 21 bases separating them. Per the germline V gene, CDR1 is SQVTM and CDR2 is ANQGSEA. The CDR3 DNA is TGCAGCGCCGACGTTTCGGGACACGGCGCCTACGAGCAGTACTTC. It codes for CSADVSGHGAYEQYF.

The genes are TRBV10-3 and TRBJ1-5; no clear D gene. CDR1 is ENHRY, CDR2 SYGVKD, per germline. The CDR3 spans 14 residues. V lost 4 bases and J lost 7, with 14 bases in between. The CDR3 protein is CAISGNGEQQPQHF. For the CDR3, the DNA is TGTGCCATCAGTGGGAACGGGGAACAGCAGCCCCAGCATTTT.

This clonotype showed up many times. The V gene is TRBV18, the J gene TRBJ2-1; a weak D match, TRBD1 (6 bases). V was trimmed by 3 bases and J by 5 bases, leaving 8 bases between them. The germline CDR1 and CDR2 sequences are KGHSH and LQKENI. This CDR3 contains 13 residues. The CDR3 here is CASSPWTDNEQFF. CDR3 sequence (DNA): TGTGCCAGCTCACCCTGGACAGACAATGAGCAGTTCTTC. The entire variable domain, with the rest obtained from reference TRBV18 and TRBJ2-1, is as follows: NAGVMQNPRHLVRRRGQEARLRCSPMKGHSHVYWYRQLPEEGLKFMVYLQKENIIDESGMPKERFSAEFPKEGPSILRIQQVVRGDSAAYFCASSPWTDNEQFFGPGTRLTVL.

At least ten counts were recorded for this clonotype. For the CDR3, the DNA is TGCAGTGCTAGGTCCTCCGGATTGGGCACAGATACGCAGTATTTT. Translated, it gives CSARSSGLGTDTQYF. The chain has TRBV20-1 and TRBJ2-3; D is uncertain. CDR3 length: 15 residues. Trimming cost V 3 bases and J 1 base, with 14 bases left between them. Germline CDR1 and CDR2: DFQATT and SNEGSKA (reference sequence).

V gene TRBV20-1 combines with J gene TRBJ2-3; TRBD2 aligns across 9 bases. The V segment lost 6 bases and the J segment 5 bases; nucleotides outside the gene matches: 12. The CDR3 runs to 15 residues. CDR1 DFQATT and CDR2 SNEGSKA come from the germline V gene (reference sequence). CDR3 region: CSARSPGLALDTQYF. For the CDR3, the DNA is TGCAGTGCCCGATCTCCGGGACTAGCTTTAGATACGCAGTATTTT.

The V and J genes are TRBV12-3 or TRBV12-4 and TRBJ2-1, with unresolved D. V was clipped by 8 bases and J by 6 bases, with 8 bases between them. The CDR3 runs 11 residues. This CDR3 reads CASLRSNEQFF. Written as DNA, the CDR3 is TGTGCCAGCCTGCGGTCCAATGAGCAGTTCTTC.

This clonotype was seen ten or more times. The gene calls are TRBV5-1 and TRBJ2-2, with D perhaps TRBD2 (6 bases). This CDR3 has 14 residues. Germline V gene lookup returns CDR1 SGHRS and CDR2 YFSETQ. V lost 5 bases and J lost 0, with 8 bases in between. CDR3 nucleotide sequence: TGCGCCAGCAGGGAGGGACCGAACACCGGGGAGCTGTTTTTT. Translating it yields CASREGPNTGELFF.

The CDR3 DNA reads as TGCAGTGCTAACACTGCGGGGGGCACAGATACGCAGTATTTT. Translating it yields CSANTAGGTDTQYF. The chain recombines TRBV20-1 with TRBJ2-3; TRBD2 matches 7 bases. The V segment lost 4 bases and the J segment 1 base; nucleotides outside the gene matches: 5. The germline CDR1 and CDR2 sequences are DFQATT and SNEGSKA (reference sequence). The CDR3 contains 14 residues.

The genes are TRBV29-1 and TRBJ2-5; tentative D call: TRBD2 (5 bases). The germline V gene has CDR1 SQVTM and CDR2 ANQGSEA. Trimming shortened V by 3 bases and J by 2 bases, and 10 bases separated the two germline ends. The CDR3 has 13 amino acids. CDR3: CSVETGFQETQYF. CDR3 DNA sequence: TGCAGCGTTGAGACGGGATTTCAAGAGACCCAGTACTTC.

There are many counts of this clonotype. The chain joins TRBV10-2 to TRBJ2-6; D is ambiguous. V was clipped by 2 bases and J by 6 bases, with 5 bases between them. Germline V CDR1 and CDR2: WSHSY, SAAADI. The CDR3 spans 13 residues. CDR3 protein: CASSEGLANVLTF. For the CDR3, the DNA is TGCGCCAGCAGTGAGGGGTTGGCCAACGTCCTGACTTTC.

This clonotype has more than one count but fewer than ten. This chain uses TRBV7-9 with TRBJ1-1, with 9 positions matching TRBD1. CDR3 size: 14 residues. V shed 4 bases, J shed 6 bases, and the junction held 6 bases outside the gene matches. Germline assignment: CDR1 SEHNR and CDR2 FQNEAQ (reference sequence). CDR3 nucleotide sequence: TGTGCCAGCAGCTACGGGACAGGGTTGTCTGAAGCTTTCTTT. It is translated as CASSYGTGLSEAFF.

The genes are TRBV5-1 and TRBJ2-3; D uncertain. The CDR3 is made up of 14 amino acids. Trimming stripped 5 bases from V and 2 bases from J, with 12 bases between. Germline values: CDR1 SGHRS, CDR2 YFSETQ. The CDR3 reads CASRPRVNTDTQYF. The DNA of the CDR3 is TGCGCCAGCAGGCCACGGGTAAACACAGATACGCAGTATTTT.

This clonotype was found a few times. The chain joins TRBV12-3 or TRBV12-4 to TRBJ2-1, with 9 bases aligning to TRBD2. With 7 bases clipped from V and 7 bases from J, the junction kept 8 bases outside the gene matches. This CDR3 is 14 amino acids long. CDR3 DNA: TGTGCCAGCATTCCCGGGACTAGCTATAATGAGCAGTTCTTC. Its protein product is CASIPGTSYNEQFF.